This TCR beta chain was sequenced during a study of shared clonotypes between healthy human individuals. In the case of this clone: Antigen specificity is unknown.

As originally analysed: Sequence data from immunoSEQ were junction-only and lacked quality scores; consequently, filtering differed. Method: immunoSEQ multiplex PCR; TCRdb's copy keeps in-frame clones and lacks some. The DNA gave D and trimming, while V, J and clone size come from that table. The repertoire holds approximately 2,200,000 clones, with 93% as singletons. Study results and caveats: In a handful of donors, around 5.5% of naive CD4 clonotypes appeared in common.

Per the germline V gene, CDR1 is LGHNT and CDR2 is FRNRAP. V was shortened by 4 bases and J by 8 bases, with 17 bases between the two germline ends. The length of the CDR3 is 14 residues. CD45RO-negative, CCR7-positively selected cells formed the naive CD8 fraction, excluding terminally differentiated effector memory CD45RA+ cells. This receptor was taken from a man younger than 35 in good health. Some clones in this sample may be carry-over from other donors' samples. The chain joins TRBV12-5 to TRBJ1-2; a possible D gene is TRBD1 (6 bases). The sample was naive CD8+ T cells from PBMCs. CDR3 protein: CASGWGTNLWGYTF. The CDR3 DNA sequence: TGTGCTAGTGGTTGGGGGACAAACCTTTGGGGCTACACCTTC. Full variable domain (remainder filled in from reference TRBV12-5 and TRBJ1-2): DARVTQTPRHKVTEMGQEVTMRCQPILGHNTVFWYRQTMMQGLELLAYFRNRAPLDDSGMPKDRFSAEMPDATLATLKIQPSEPRDSAVYFCASGWGTNLWGYTFGSGTRLTVV.